This T cell receptor (beta chain) comes out of a study of T cells in Graves' hyperthyroidism and ophthalmopathy. Looking at the study overall: Peripheral blood specimens were obtained at initial diagnosis, prior to any treatment.

Amplified TCR beta CDR3 regions came from RNA transcripts. RT-PCR in the first round (using the HTBI primer set) targeted the TCR CDR3. MiXCR, run by TCRdb on the multiplex PCR reads, gives a single entry per CDR3 protein. The sample has about 400,000 distinct CDR3 sequences, less than 15% seen once. The CDR3 totals 15 residues. V trimming: 4 bases; J trimming: 5 bases; junction bases outside the gene matches: 5. CDR1 is SGHTA and CDR2 is FQGNSA in the germline V gene. This clonotype appeared many times. The source is a woman aged 18-30 years with Graves' hyperthyroidism. Input material: blood. The chain employs TRBV7-2 and TRBJ2-2, with 9 bases matching TRBD1. The CDR3 sequence is CASSSRTGETGELFF. CDR3 in DNA: TGTGCCAGCAGCTCCCGGACAGGGGAAACCGGGGAGCTGTTTTTT. The complete variable domain, with remaining parts taken from reference TRBV7-2 and TRBJ2-2, reads GAGVSQSPSNKVTEKGKDVELRCDPISGHTALYWYRQSLGQGLEFLIYFQGNSAPDKSGLPSDRFSAERTGGSVSTLTIQRTQQEDSAVYLCASSSRTGETGELFFGEGSRLTVL.